The next 8 T cell receptor beta chains were all read from a single sample in a study of response to subunit inactivated influenza vaccine. TCRdb used MiXCR to reprocess the RT-PCR reads, holding one entry per CDR3 protein. This table holds roughly 620,000 distinct CDR3 sequences, around 11% found once. These data are also associated with another study on T cells expressing NK-cell markers. In that study: The TCR beta cDNA came from 5'RACE template switching with UMIs.

The specimen was PBMCs from blood, collected on the day of vaccination. Source of these receptors: a man in his fifties or sixties who received an inactivated influenza vaccine.

V gene TRBV24-1 combines with J gene TRBJ2-1; D is unclear. V dropped 4 bases and J dropped 5 bases, with 11 bases sitting between them. CDR3 length: 14 amino acids. Germline CDR1 is KGHDR and CDR2 is SFDVKD. This CDR3 reads CATSDPWLNNEQFF. The CDR3 DNA is TGTGCCACCAGTGACCCTTGGTTGAACAATGAGCAGTTCTTC.

V usage is TRBV29-1 and J usage is TRBJ2-7, with D unclear. The CDR3 totals 12 residues. V dropped 3 bases and J dropped 2 bases, with 8 bases sitting between them. Per germline, CDR1 SQVTM and CDR2 ANQGSEA. The CDR3 reads CSVEGSPYEQYF. As DNA, the CDR3 is TGCAGCGTTGAGGGCAGTCCCTACGAGCAGTACTTC.

J is TRBJ2-7 and V is TRBV6-5, with 7 positions matching TRBD2. The CDR3 runs to 14 residues. V shed 4 bases, J shed 0 bases, and the junction held 3 bases outside the gene matches. Germline V CDR1 and CDR2: MNHEY, SVGAGI. In DNA, the CDR3 is TGTGCCAGCAGTTCCGGGAGGAGCTCCTACGAGCAGTACTTC. Translation gives CASSSGRSSYEQYF.

This chain uses TRBV6-1 with TRBJ2-3; 8 bases are shared with TRBD1. The V gene's germline CDR1 is MNHNS and CDR2 SASEGT. J was trimmed by 2 bases and V by 6 bases; bases with no gene match: 7. The CDR3 runs 15 residues. CDR3 DNA sequence: TGTGCCAGCAGGGCCGGGACAGGTCACACAGATACGCAGTATTTT. Its translation: CASRAGTGHTDTQYF.

This clonotype was picked up many times. The genes are TRBV27 and TRBJ2-7; unclear D gene. This CDR3 comprises 16 residues. CDR1 is MNHEY and CDR2 is SMNVEV in the germline V gene (reference sequence). Trimming took off 1 base at V and 0 bases at J, with 13 bases between the two ends. CDR3 protein: CASSLFAPYSSYEQYF. CDR3 bases: TGTGCCAGCAGTTTATTCGCCCCGTACAGCTCCTACGAGCAGTACTTC.

This clonotype was counted between two and nine times. The rearrangement joins TRBV4-2 to TRBJ2-5, with D maybe TRBD2 (5 bases). The germline CDR1 and CDR2 sequences are LGHNA and YNFKEQ. The ends were cut back, 1 base at V and 6 bases at J, with 15 bases in the middle. This CDR3 comprises 15 residues. The CDR3 DNA reads TGTGCCAGCAGCCAAGCCAGTAGTGGAGGAAAGACCCAGTACTTC. It encodes CASSQASSGGKTQYF.

This clonotype was recorded many times. The chain combines TRBV3-1 with TRBJ1-2; D unresolved. Trimming took off 1 base at V and 3 bases at J, with 9 bases between the two ends. The CDR3 loop spans 14 amino acids. Germline V gene data show CDR1 as LGHDT and CDR2 as YNNKEL (reference sequence). As DNA, the CDR3 is TGTGCCAGCAGCCAAGGATCAAGGGACTATGGCTACACCTTC. Protein sequence: CASSQGSRDYGYTF. Full variable domain (outside the CDR3, taken from reference TRBV3-1 and TRBJ1-2): DTAVSQTPKYLVTQMGNDKSIKCEQNLGHDTMYWYKQDSKKFLKIMFSYNNKELIINETVPNRFSPKSPDKAHLNLHINSLELGDSAVYFCASSQGSRDYGYTFGSGTRLTVV.

This rearrangement joins TRBV30 to TRBJ1-5, with 9 positions matching TRBD1. Germline V gene data show CDR1 as GTSNPN and CDR2 as SVGIG (reference sequence). The trim removed 4 bases at V and 9 bases at J, leaving 16 bases unmatched. The CDR3 contains 16 residues. This chain's CDR3 is CAWMASRTGASGPQHF. The CDR3 DNA is TGTGCCTGGATGGCCAGTCGGACAGGGGCGAGTGGGCCCCAGCATTTT. The variable domain in full, with the rest retrieved from reference TRBV30 and TRBJ1-5, is SQTIHQWPATLVQPVGSPLSLECTVEGTSNPNLYWYRQAAGRGLQLLFYSVGIGQISSEVPQNLSASRPQDRQFILSSKKLLLSDSGFYLCAWMASRTGASGPQHFGDGTRLSIL.